This T cell receptor (beta chain) was found in a study of blood T cell repertoires in COVID-19. At the level of the study: The analysed material was cDNA or gDNA that came from T cells, B-cell-depleted T cells, or PBMCs.

The protocol was immunoSEQ multiplex PCR, while the TCRdb copy is restricted to in-frame clones and leaves out a portion. The data hold roughly 200,000 clones, with about 88% observed a single time. The CDR3 runs 14 residues. Trimming left V 4 bases short and J 5 bases short, with 18 bases between. Per the germline V gene, CDR1 is SQVTM and CDR2 is ANQGSEA. Sequenced: peripheral blood. The TCR comes from a woman aged 80 or over with acute or convalescent COVID-19. The chain joins TRBV29-1 to TRBJ2-7, with D possibly being TRBD2 (7 bases). CDR3 protein: CSVVSGGAVDEQYF. CDR3 sequence (DNA): TGCAGCGTTGTATCGGGGGGCGCGGTCGACGAGCAGTACTTC.